This TCR beta chain is from a study of T-cell reconstitution after alpha-beta-depleted transplantation in children. Unique molecular identifiers were used in preparing the TCRbeta library. TCRdb reprocessed the PCR reads with MiXCR, giving one entry per CDR3 protein. Of 600,000 to 700,000 distinct CDR3 sequences listed, around a sixth were seen once; the top ten hold 1.1%. This clonotype was seen a handful of times. CDR1 and CDR2 from the germline V gene are MNHEY and SVGEGT. This CDR3 is 15 amino acids long. V was shortened by 6 bases and J by 3 bases, with 12 bases between the two germline ends. The chain links TRBV6-2 or TRBV6-3 to TRBJ2-6; D unresolved. Sequencing was performed on PBMCs from the stem cell graft donor, taken from the stem cell graft. The source of this sequence is a human donor who donated a stem cell graft to a child with acute myeloid leukemia. CDR3 residues: CASSQNSGGANVLTF. Here the CDR3 DNA reads TGTGCCAGCAGCCAGAACAGTGGTGGGGCCAACGTCCTGACTTTC.